This paragraph covers one T cell receptor (beta chain) sequence. Its specific antigen is unknown. Base qualities are missing; no much larger clone stands one base away. This sample is drawn from a study of identifying expanded T cells in peripheral blood (dated by TCRdb to about 2019). General notes on the study: Technical replicates were generated by sequencing separate aliquots of the same genomic DNA pool, with four replicates compared pairwise.

Results the study describes overall, beyond this receptor: Roughly 1.2 differentially abundant clones were flagged by the binomial model between technical replicates, whereas about 16 and 19 were flagged over roughly two weeks and four weeks, respectively. The authors expected biological variance in healthy repertoires might increase further over much longer intervals such as months to years. For all healthy donors, the variance in clone template counts between approximately two-week samples rose significantly as total template count increased. Both the number of clones called differentially abundant and the false-positive rate were significantly reduced by the beta-binomial model across all healthy-donor time intervals.

During the collection period, no immune events, such as infections, were documented for the healthy donors. Blood repertoires from healthy donors were used as a training cohort for calibrating time-dependent variance in a beta-binomial model of differential abundance of T-cell clones. The training cohort included around 10 healthy donors, of whom 3 were female and 7 were male. An age range of roughly 29 to 65 years, with an average of roughly 47 years, was recorded for the donors. Obtained from a commercial supplier, whole blood was collected from each healthy donor at three time points set around 2 weeks apart. For immunosequencing, genomic DNA was extracted from whole blood that had not been sorted. The immunoSEQ Assay, which uses bias-controlled multiplex PCR amplification of genomic DNA, was used to profile TCRbeta CDR3 regions. Concerning the study's data processing: The absolute abundance of each unique TCRbeta CDR3 region was quantified after sequences were collapsed and filtered. Differential abundance was assessed using a binomial (Fisher-equivalent) model and a beta-binomial model in which time-dependent variance fitted from healthy donors was added. Clones with fewer than 5 combined templates were removed, and a clone was called differentially abundant if the clone's Benjamini-Hochberg FDR was below 0.01. Using the form v = (b*log(k)+a)^2, the beta-binomial variance was modeled as a function of the total template count across the two samples. TCRdb provides this immuneACCESS table in a form limited to in-frame rearrangements. Some clones are lacking; in checked studies, under half of them reflect an unresolved V gene, and why the rest are absent is not known. V, J and clone size were drawn from that table, and D and trimming were deduced from the DNA. The sample table lists 120,000 or so clones, 84% of them with a count of one. Clones ranked in the top ten supply 3.3% of the sample.

Trimming costs V 8 bases and J 2 bases, and their ends lie 19 bases apart. The germline V gene (reference sequence) supplies CDR1 GTSNPN and CDR2 SVGIG. From the cysteine through the phenylalanine, the CDR3 covers 16 amino acids. Kept here is only the CDR3 DNA, which spans 48 bases and is read in frame from base 1. This chain is built from TRBV30 and TRBJ2-6; the D gene is perhaps TRBD1 or TRBD2, as each covers 5 bases. The source of this sequence is a person aged 18 to 75 in good health. The sequencing sample was made of blood. The CDR3 corresponds to CAGGGRSIAGANVLTF. The sequenced DNA: TGTGCCGGGGGTGGGCGGTCGATTGCTGGGGCCAACGTCCTGACTTTC. The variable domain in full, with residues beyond the CDR3 obtained from the reference TRBV30 and TRBJ2-6 genes, is SQTIHQWPATLVQPVGSPLSLECTVEGTSNPNLYWYRQAAGRGLQLLFYSVGIGQISSEVPQNLSASRPQDRQFILSSKKLLLSDSGFYLCAGGGRSIAGANVLTFGAGSRLTVL.